Sequencing of this TCR beta chain was carried out in a study of T cells in Graves' hyperthyroidism and ophthalmopathy. Germline V CDR1 and CDR2: SGHAT, FQNNGV. The CDR3 totals 14 residues. Trimming pared 5 bases from V and 2 bases from J, leaving 12 bases between. Exclusion followed for patients with uncontrolled infection, other autoimmune disease, pregnancy or lactation. RNA transcripts provided the source from which TCR beta CDR3 regions were amplified. HTBI primers drove first-round RT-PCR of the TCR CDR3. TCRdb passed the multiplex PCR reads through MiXCR, listing each CDR3 protein once. The sample carries 650,000 to 750,000 distinct CDR3 sequences, 11% to 15% recorded once. This clonotype was detected only a few times.

The rearrangement joins TRBV11-2 to TRBJ2-5; D assignment may be TRBD1 or TRBD2 (5 bases each). The material sequenced was blood. This receptor was identified in a woman aged 18 to 35 with Graves' hyperthyroidism. This CDR3 reads CASSTGTLQETQYF. DNA of the CDR3: TGTGCCAGCAGCACCGGGACCCTTCAAGAGACCCAGTACTTC.